What follows are 8 T cell receptor beta chains derived from one specimen sequenced in a study of T cells in Graves' hyperthyroidism and ophthalmopathy. RNA transcripts gave rise to amplified TCR beta CDR3 regions. When the TCR CDR3 underwent first-round RT-PCR, the HTBI primer set was used. TCRdb reanalysed the multiplex PCR reads using MiXCR and keeps one entry per CDR3 protein. Here the sample spans approximately 420,000 distinct CDR3 sequences, more than 13% being singletons. Specimen: blood. These TCRs come from a woman in her thirties with Graves' hyperthyroidism.

This clonotype was observed a handful of times. V usage is TRBV18 and J usage is TRBJ1-2, with 7 bases fitting TRBD1. V was pared by 8 bases and J by 2 bases, with 5 bases of the junction left unmatched. Germline V gene lookup returns CDR1 KGHSH and CDR2 LQKENI. CDR3 size: 13 residues. The CDR3 loop reads CASPPGQNYGYTF. CDR3 DNA sequence: TGTGCCAGCCCCCCGGGACAGAACTATGGCTACACCTTC.

Regarding this clonotype: The junction does not match germline at one end; this may be a read error. The V call is TRBV6-4, the J call TRBJ2-3; 11 nucleotides line up with TRBD2. Per the germline V gene, CDR1 is MRHNA and CDR2 is SNTAGT. The CDR3 spans 16 residues. Written as DNA, the CDR3 is TGTGCCAGCAGCGACTCGGGACTAGCGGACACAGATACGCAGTATTTT. Its protein is CASSDSGLADTDTQYF.

The chain carries TRBV6-1 and TRBJ2-3; 7 bases align to TRBD2. Per the germline V gene, CDR1 is MNHNS and CDR2 is SASEGT. V was clipped by 6 bases and J by 4 bases; unmatched bases: 7. This CDR3 comprises 14 residues. CDR3 sequence (DNA): TGTGCCAGCAGGCCAGCGGGAAGGGCAGATACGCAGTATTTT. Amino acid sequence: CASRPAGRADTQYF.

The genes are TRBV7-2 and TRBJ2-3; tentative D call: TRBD2 (5 bases). The V and J ends lost 5 bases and 4 bases respectively, with 13 bases between them. From germline, CDR1 is SGHTA and CDR2 FQGNSA. The CDR3 covers 14 residues. The CDR3 loop reads CASSPTSNSDTQYF. For the CDR3, the DNA is TGTGCCAGCAGCCCCACTAGTAATTCAGATACGCAGTATTTT.

At least ten counts were recorded for this clonotype. The rearrangement uses TRBV30 and TRBJ1-5; 7 positions agree with TRBD1. V lost 5 bases and J lost 7; bases outside the gene matches: 8. CDR1 is GTSNPN and CDR2 is SVGIG in the germline V gene (reference sequence). There are 13 residues in the CDR3. CDR3 DNA: TGTGCCTGGGCCAAACAGGGGAACCAGCCCCAGCATTTT. It specifies CAWAKQGNQPQHF.

The rearrangement joins TRBV9 to TRBJ2-2; D is possibly TRBD2 (5 bases). The CDR3 length is 15 residues. The V gene lost 0 bases and the J gene lost 3 bases, with 9 bases spanning the gap. Germline CDR1 SGDLS, CDR2 YYNGEE. The CDR3 spells CASSVAVGDTGELFF. CDR3 DNA sequence: TGTGCCAGCAGCGTAGCCGTCGGGGACACCGGGGAGCTGTTTTTT.

This clonotype has a single count. The V gene is TRBV27, the J gene TRBJ2-3; TRBD2 aligns across 10 bases. Unmatched junction bases numbered 6, after V lost 5 bases and J lost 4 bases. The germline CDR1 and CDR2 sequences are MNHEY and SMNVEV (reference sequence). This CDR3 is built from 15 residues. CDR3 DNA: TGTGCCAGCAGTGGGTCTAGCGGGAGTGCAGATACGCAGTATTTT. This gives the protein CASSGSSGSADTQYF.

The V call is TRBV6-1, the J call TRBJ2-3, with D maybe TRBD1 (5 bases). The V end was cut by 8 bases, the J end by 7 bases, with 19 bases between. CDR1 MNHNS and CDR2 SASEGT come from the germline V gene. The length of the CDR3 is 14 residues. CDR3 sequence reads: CASGDGAARNTQYF. Written as DNA, the CDR3 is TGTGCCAGCGGAGATGGGGCCGCGAGGAATACGCAGTATTTT.